This T cell receptor beta chain originates from a study of blood T cell repertoires in COVID-19. About the study: The study drew acute and convalescent COVID-19 samples from the United States, Italy and Spain.

Profiled with immunoSEQ multiplex PCR; TCRdb holds only in-frame clones, not every one. The data hold about 160,000 clones, with 82% observed a single time. Per the germline V gene, CDR1 is SGHNT and CDR2 is YYREEE (reference sequence). Between the trimmed V and J ends, which lost 0 bases and 8 bases, there was a span of 11 bases. This CDR3 region has 14 residues. The sequencing sample was made of peripheral blood. The chain uses TRBV5-4 and TRBJ1-4; D gene uncertain. The receptor comes from a woman of 80 years or more with active or convalescent COVID-19. CDR3 in amino acids: CASSLDGPGEKLFF. In DNA form, the CDR3 reads TGTGCCAGCAGCTTGGACGGGCCGGGGGAAAAACTGTTTTTT. Combining the CDR3 with reference TRBV5-4 and TRBJ1-4 gives the whole variable domain ETGVTQSPTHLIKTRGQQVTLRCSSQSGHNTVSWYQQALGQGPQFIFQYYREEENGRGNFPPRFSGLQFPNYSSELNVNALELDDSALYLCASSLDGPGEKLFFGSGTQLSVL.